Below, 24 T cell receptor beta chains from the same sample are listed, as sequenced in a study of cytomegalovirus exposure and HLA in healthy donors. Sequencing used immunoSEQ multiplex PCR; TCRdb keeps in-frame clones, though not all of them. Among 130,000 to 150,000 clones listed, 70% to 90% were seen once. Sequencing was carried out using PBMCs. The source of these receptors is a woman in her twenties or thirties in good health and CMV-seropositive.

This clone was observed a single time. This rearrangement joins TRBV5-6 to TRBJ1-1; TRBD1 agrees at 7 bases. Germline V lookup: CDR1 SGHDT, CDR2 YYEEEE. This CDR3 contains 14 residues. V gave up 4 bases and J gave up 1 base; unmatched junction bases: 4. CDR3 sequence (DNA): TGTGCCAGCAGCCCAGACAGGGAGAACACTGAAGCTTTCTTT. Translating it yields CASSPDRENTEAFF.

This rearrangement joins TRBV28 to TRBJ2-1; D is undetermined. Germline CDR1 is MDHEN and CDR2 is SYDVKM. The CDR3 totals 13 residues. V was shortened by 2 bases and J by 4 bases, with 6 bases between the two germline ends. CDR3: CASSLVGYNEQFF. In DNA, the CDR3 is TGTGCCAGCAGTTTAGTCGGTTACAATGAGCAGTTCTTC.

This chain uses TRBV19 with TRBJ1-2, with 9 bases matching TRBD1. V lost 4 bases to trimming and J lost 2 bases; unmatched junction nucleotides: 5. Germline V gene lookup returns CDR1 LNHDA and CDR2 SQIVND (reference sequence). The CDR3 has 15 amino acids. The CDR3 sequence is CASSSDRGFNYGYTF. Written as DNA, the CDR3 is TGTGCCAGTAGTAGCGACAGGGGGTTCAACTATGGCTACACCTTC.

CDR3 nucleotide sequence: TGTGCCAGCATGAGGAGCCAAGAGACCCAGTACTTC. This encodes CASMRSQETQYF. The chain is built from TRBV2 and TRBJ2-5, with D uncertain. CDR3 length: 12 amino acids. Germline values: CDR1 SNHLY, CDR2 FYNNEI. V was shortened by 7 bases and J by 1 base, with 7 bases between the two germline ends.

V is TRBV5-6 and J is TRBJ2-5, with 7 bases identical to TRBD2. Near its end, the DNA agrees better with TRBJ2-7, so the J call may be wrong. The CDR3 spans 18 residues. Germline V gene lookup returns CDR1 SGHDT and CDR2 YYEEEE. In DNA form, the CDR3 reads TGTGCCAGCAGCCATTTCGCCAATGGGAGGGCTCGCTCCTACGAGCAGTACTTC. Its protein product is CASSHFANGRARSYEQYF.

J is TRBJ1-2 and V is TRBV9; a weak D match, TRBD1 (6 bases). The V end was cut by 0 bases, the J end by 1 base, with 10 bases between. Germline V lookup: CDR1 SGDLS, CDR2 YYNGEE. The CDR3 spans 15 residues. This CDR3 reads CASSVGGHLNYGYTF. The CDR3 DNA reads TGTGCCAGCAGCGTAGGGGGACACCTTAACTATGGCTACACCTTC. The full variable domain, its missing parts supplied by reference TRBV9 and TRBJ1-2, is DSGVTQTPKHLITATGQRVTLRCSPRSGDLSVYWYQQSLDQGLQFLIQYYNGEERAKGNILERFSAQQFPDLHSELNLSSLELGDSALYFCASSVGGHLNYGYTFGSGTRLTVV.

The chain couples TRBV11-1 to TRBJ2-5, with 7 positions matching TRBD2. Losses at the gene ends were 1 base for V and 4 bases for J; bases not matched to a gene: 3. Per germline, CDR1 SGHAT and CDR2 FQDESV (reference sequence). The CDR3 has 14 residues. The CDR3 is CASSLVGGVETQYF. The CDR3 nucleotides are TGTGCCAGCAGCTTAGTGGGAGGGGTAGAGACCCAGTACTTC.

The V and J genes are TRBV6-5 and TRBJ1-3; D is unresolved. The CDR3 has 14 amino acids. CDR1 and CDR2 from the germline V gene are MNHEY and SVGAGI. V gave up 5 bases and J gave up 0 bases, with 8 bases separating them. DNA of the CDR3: TGTGCCAGCAGTACTACTGTCTCTGGAAACACCATATATTTT. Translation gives CASSTTVSGNTIYF.

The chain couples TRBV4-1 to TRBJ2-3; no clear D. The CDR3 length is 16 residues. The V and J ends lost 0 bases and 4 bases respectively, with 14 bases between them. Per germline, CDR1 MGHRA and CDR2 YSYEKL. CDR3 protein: CASSQDPTSAPDTQYF. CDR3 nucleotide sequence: TGCGCCAGCAGCCAAGATCCGACTTCCGCACCAGATACGCAGTATTTT.

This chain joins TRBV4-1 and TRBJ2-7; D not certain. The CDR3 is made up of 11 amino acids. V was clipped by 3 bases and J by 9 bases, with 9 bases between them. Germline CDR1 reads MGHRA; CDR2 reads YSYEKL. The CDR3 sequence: CASSQNRRQYF. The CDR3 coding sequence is TGCGCCAGCAGCCAGAACAGACGGCAGTACTTC.

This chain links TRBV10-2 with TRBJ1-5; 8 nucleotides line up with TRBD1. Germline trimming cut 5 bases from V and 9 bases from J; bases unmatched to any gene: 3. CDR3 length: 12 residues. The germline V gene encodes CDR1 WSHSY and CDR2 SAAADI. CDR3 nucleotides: TGCGCCAGCAGTACAGGGGGGTGGCCCCAGCATTTT. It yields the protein CASSTGGWPQHF.

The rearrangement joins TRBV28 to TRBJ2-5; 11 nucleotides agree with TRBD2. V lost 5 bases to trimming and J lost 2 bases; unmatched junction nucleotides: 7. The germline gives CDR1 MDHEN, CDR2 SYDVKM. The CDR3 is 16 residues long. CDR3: CASSLTGLADQETQYF. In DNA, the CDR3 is TGTGCCAGCAGTCTCACGGGACTAGCGGATCAAGAGACCCAGTACTTC. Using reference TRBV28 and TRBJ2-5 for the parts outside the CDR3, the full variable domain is DVKVTQSSRYLVKRTGEKVFLECVQDMDHENMFWYRQDPGLGLRLIYFSYDVKMKEKGDIPEGYSVSREKKERFSLILESASTNQTSMYLCASSLTGLADQETQYFGPGTRLLVL.

This CDR3 is CASSGTLQGNQPQHF. CDR3 nucleotide sequence: TGTGCCAGCAGCGGCACGCTACAGGGGAATCAGCCCCAGCATTTT. The chain recombines TRBV6-6 with TRBJ1-5; 7 positions agree with TRBD1. After removal of 6 bases from V and 4 bases from J, the junction contained 9 bases not matched to a gene. Germline loops: CDR1 MNHNY, CDR2 SVGAGI (reference sequence). The CDR3 sequence is 15 residues long.

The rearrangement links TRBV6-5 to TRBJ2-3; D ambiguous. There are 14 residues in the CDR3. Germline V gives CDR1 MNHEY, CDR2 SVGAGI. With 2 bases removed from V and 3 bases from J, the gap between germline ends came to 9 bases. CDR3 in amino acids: CASSYGPSTDTQYF. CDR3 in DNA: TGTGCCAGCAGTTACGGGCCCTCGACAGATACGCAGTATTTT.

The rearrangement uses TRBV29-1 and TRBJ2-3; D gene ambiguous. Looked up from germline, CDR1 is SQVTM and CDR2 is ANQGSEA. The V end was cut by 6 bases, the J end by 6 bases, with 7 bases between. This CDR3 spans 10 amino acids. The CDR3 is CSVFPDTQYF. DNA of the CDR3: TGCAGCGTGTTCCCGGATACGCAGTATTTT.

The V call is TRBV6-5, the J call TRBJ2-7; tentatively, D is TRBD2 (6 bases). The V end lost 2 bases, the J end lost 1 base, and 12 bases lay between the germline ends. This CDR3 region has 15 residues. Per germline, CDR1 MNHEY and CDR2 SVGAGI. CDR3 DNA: TGTGCCAGCAGTTACCGAGGGACTCGATCCTACGAGCAGTACTTC. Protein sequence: CASSYRGTRSYEQYF.

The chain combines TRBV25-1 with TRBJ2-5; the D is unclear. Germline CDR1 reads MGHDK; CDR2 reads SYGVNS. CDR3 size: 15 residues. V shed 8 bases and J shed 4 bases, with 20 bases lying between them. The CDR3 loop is CASLARSPSPETQYF. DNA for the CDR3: TGTGCCAGCCTCGCGAGGTCCCCAAGCCCAGAGACCCAGTACTTC.

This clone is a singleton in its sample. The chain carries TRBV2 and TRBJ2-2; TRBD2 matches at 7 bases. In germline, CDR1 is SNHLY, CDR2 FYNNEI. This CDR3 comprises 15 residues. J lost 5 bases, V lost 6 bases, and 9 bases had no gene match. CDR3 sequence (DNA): TGTGCCAGCAGAACCCCGCGGGAGAATACCGGGGAGCTGTTTTTT. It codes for CASRTPRENTGELFF.

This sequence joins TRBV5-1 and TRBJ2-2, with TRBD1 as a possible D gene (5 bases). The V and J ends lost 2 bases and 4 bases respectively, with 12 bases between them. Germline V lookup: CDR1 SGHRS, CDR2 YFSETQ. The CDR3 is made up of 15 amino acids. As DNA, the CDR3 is TGCGCCAGCAGCTTCTCCCCGCAGGGCACCGGGGAGCTGTTTTTT. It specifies CASSFSPQGTGELFF.

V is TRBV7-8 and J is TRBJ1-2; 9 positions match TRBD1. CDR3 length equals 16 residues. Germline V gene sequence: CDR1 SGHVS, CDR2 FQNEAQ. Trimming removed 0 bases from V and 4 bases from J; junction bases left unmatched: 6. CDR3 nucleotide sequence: TGTGCCAGCAGCTTAGCCGGTGGGACAGGGACCTATGGCTACACCTTC. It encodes CASSLAGGTGTYGYTF.

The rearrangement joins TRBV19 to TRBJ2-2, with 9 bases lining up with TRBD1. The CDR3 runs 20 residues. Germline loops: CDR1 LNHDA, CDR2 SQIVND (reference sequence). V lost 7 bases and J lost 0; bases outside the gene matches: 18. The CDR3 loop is CASNRGRWTGESANTGELFF. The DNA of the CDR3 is TGTGCCAGTAACAGGGGGCGGTGGACGGGAGAGTCCGCGAACACCGGGGAGCTGTTTTTT.

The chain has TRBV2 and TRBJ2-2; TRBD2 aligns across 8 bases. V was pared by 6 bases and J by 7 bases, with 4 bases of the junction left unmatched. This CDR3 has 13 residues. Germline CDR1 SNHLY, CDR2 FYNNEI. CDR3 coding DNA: TGTGCCAGCAGGGGACTAGAGTACGGGGAGCTGTTTTTT. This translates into CASRGLEYGELFF.

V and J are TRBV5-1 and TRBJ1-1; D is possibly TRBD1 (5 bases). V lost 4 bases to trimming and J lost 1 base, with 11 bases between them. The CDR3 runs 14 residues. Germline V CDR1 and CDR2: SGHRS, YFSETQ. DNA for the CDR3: TGCGCCAGCAGCGCAGGACATGCGAACACTGAAGCTTTCTTT. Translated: CASSAGHANTEAFF.

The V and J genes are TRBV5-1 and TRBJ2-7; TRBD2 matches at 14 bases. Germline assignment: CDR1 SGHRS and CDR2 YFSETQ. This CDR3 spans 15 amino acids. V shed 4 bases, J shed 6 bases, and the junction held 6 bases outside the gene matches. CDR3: CASSITGTSGSEQYF. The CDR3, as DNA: TGCGCCAGCAGCATAACCGGGACTAGCGGGAGCGAGCAGTACTTC. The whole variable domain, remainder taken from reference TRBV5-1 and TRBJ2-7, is KAGVTQTPRYLIKTRGQQVTLSCSPISGHRSVSWYQQTPGQGLQFLFEYFSETQRNKGNFPGRFSGRQFSNSRSEMNVSTLELGDSALYLCASSITGTSGSEQYFGPGTRLTVT.